A selection of T cell receptor beta chains follows, all from one sample in a study of a mutant IDH1 vaccine in newly diagnosed glioma. No antigens are known for them. TCRdb's table, derived via immunoSEQ multiplex PCR, lists solely in-frame clones and lacks some. This sample has 50,000 to 85,000 clones, with 84% found just once. Sequenced material: PBMCs, taken from a glioma patient whose treatment included an IDH1 peptide vaccine. These receptors originate from a man aged 18 to 30 with glioma. Each CDR3 is given with its conserved first and last residue. Each record gives: D gene, J gene, clone size, V gene, CDR3 DNA, CDR3 protein. The D gene is left open where the match is weak. A row's size may be missing; if present it is once, few, many or a size class.

>.|TRBJ1-1|.|TRBV30
TGTGCCTGGAGTACCGGGACGGTCAACACTGAAGCTTTCTTT
CAWSTGTVNTEAFF
>.|TRBJ1-1|.|TRBV7-9
TGTGCCAGCAGCTTAGCGCACTCCCTGCGGGCTTTCTTT
CASSLAHSLRAFF
>.|TRBJ1-2|once|TRBV28
TGTGCCAGCAGTTTAAAACTTAACTATGGCTACACCTTC
CASSLKLNYGYTF
>.|TRBJ2-2|.|TRBV10-2
TGCGCCAGCAGTGAGTCAAGTAGACTAATCACCGGGGAGCTGTTTTTT
CASSESSRLITGELFF
>.|TRBJ1-3|once|TRBV6-1
TGTGCCAGCAGAGGACAGAACTCTGGAAACACCATATATTTT
CASRGQNSGNTIYF
>.|TRBJ1-2|.|TRBV7-9
TGTGCCAGCAGCCCCCTCCGGGGGGTGCCAGGGGACGACTATGGCTACACCTTC
CASSPLRGVPGDDYGYTF
>.|TRBJ2-3|.|TRBV28
TGTGCCAGCAGCCGCTTCTACGCAGATACGCAGTATTTT
CASSRFYADTQYF
>TRBD1|TRBJ2-7|.|TRBV4-3
TGCGCCAGCAGCCAAGGAAGACAGGGGCTGGCTCCCTACGAGCAGTACTTC
CASSQGRQGLAPYEQYF
>.|TRBJ2-1|.|TRBV2
TGTGCCAGCAGTCTAGACTATGAGCAGTTCTTC
CASSLDYEQFF
>.|TRBJ2-7|.|TRBV27
TGTGCCAGCAGTTTTACCCTCTCCTACGAGCAGTACTTC
CASSFTLSYEQYF
>TRBD1|TRBJ2-7|.|TRBV5-5
TGTGCCAGCAGCGGGGACAGGGGGGAGCAGTACTTC
CASSGDRGEQYF
>TRBD2|TRBJ2-3|once|TRBV5-1
TGCGCCAGCAGGCGGGGGGCGGGAGGAGGCACAGATACGCAGTATTTT
CASRRGAGGGTDTQYF
>.|TRBJ1-2|.|TRBV7-2
TGTGCCAGCAGCTTAGAAATTCGGCCAGATCTAAGGGGAGGCTACACCTTC
CASSLEIRPDLRGGYTF
>.|TRBJ1-1|.|TRBV7-9
TGTGCCAGCAGGCGCCTTCAAGGGAACACTGAAGCTTTCTTT
CASRRLQGNTEAFF
>.|TRBJ1-5|once|TRBV7-8
TGTGCCAGCAGCCTGAATAATCAGCCCCAGCATTTT
CASSLNNQPQHF
>.|TRBJ2-1|.|TRBV29-1
TGCAGCGTTAGCATAAATGAGCAGTTCTTC
CSVSINEQFF
>TRBD2|TRBJ2-7|.|TRBV5-5
TGTGCCAGCAGCCCACGGGGGGGTAGCGGGAGGTCCCACGAGCAGTACTTC
CASSPRGGSGRSHEQYF
>.|TRBJ1-4|.|TRBV4-1
TGCGCCAGCAGCCAAGCTCCTATTACACAGCGTAATGGGGAAAAACTGTTTTTT
CASSQAPITQRNGEKLFF
>TRBD1|TRBJ1-1|.|TRBV9
TGTGCCAGCAGCGTAGCTACTGGAGGCAGGGGGCTGGACACTGAAGCTTTCTTT
CASSVATGGRGLDTEAFF
>.|TRBJ2-3|.|TRBV7-3
TGTGCCAGCAGCTTAAACGGACATCGCACAGATACGCAGTATTTT
CASSLNGHRTDTQYF
>.|TRBJ2-2|.|TRBV18
TGTGCCAGCTCACCACTGCAGACCGCGAACACCGGGGAGCTGTTTTTT
CASSPLQTANTGELFF
>TRBD1|TRBJ2-1|.|TRBV9
TGTGCCAGCAGCGTAGGTGGGGTCGACAGGGGCAATGAGCAGTTCTTC
CASSVGGVDRGNEQFF
>.|TRBJ2-2|few|TRBV13
TGTGCCAGCAGCTTACAGGGTTACGGGGAGCTGTTTTTT
CASSLQGYGELFF
>.|TRBJ1-1|.|TRBV7-9
TGTGCCAGCAGCCCCGAACCCAGTGAAGCTTTCTTT
CASSPEPSEAFF
>.|TRBJ1-5|.|TRBV6-5
TGTGCCAGCAGTTACTCGGGACATAGCAATCAGCCCCAGCATTTT
CASSYSGHSNQPQHF
>.|TRBJ1-2|.|TRBV7-2
TGTGCCAGCAGCTCGACAGTCTATGGCTACACCTTC
CASSSTVYGYTF
>TRBD1|TRBJ1-2|.|TRBV10-3
TGTGCCATCAGTAGGGGACAGGGGACCTATGGCTACACCTTC
CAISRGQGTYGYTF
>TRBD1|TRBJ1-1|.|TRBV18
TGTGCCAGCTCACCAGGACAGGGGACGAACACTGAAGCTTTCTTT
CASSPGQGTNTEAFF
>.|TRBJ2-2|.|TRBV5-1
TGCGCCAGCAGCGTCGCAGGGGTCACCGGGGAGCTGTTTTTT
CASSVAGVTGELFF